This record concerns one TCR beta chain sequence. The data originate from a study of T cell changes during pregnancy in multiple sclerosis. Produced via immunoSEQ multiplex PCR; TCRdb's table is partial and in-frame only. Here the sample spans tens of thousands of clones, under 95% being singletons. The CDR3 contains 16 residues. From germline, CDR1 is SEHNR and CDR2 FQNEAQ (reference sequence). V was clipped by 8 bases and J by 3 bases; unmatched bases: 12. The sequencing used peripheral blood, collected in the third trimester of pregnancy. This sequence originates from a female donor in good health, enrolled as a control in a pregnancy study. V and J are TRBV7-9 and TRBJ1-1; 10 nucleotides align to TRBD1. The CDR3 region is CASREETGGADTEAFF. The CDR3 nucleotides are TGTGCCAGCCGTGAGGAGACAGGGGGCGCTGACACTGAAGCTTTCTTT.